Shown below are 16 T cell receptor beta chains from a single sample sequenced in a study of blood T cell repertoires in COVID-19 (TCRdb year 2020). The method was the immunoSEQ multiplex PCR assay. TCRdb mirrors the immuneACCESS table, restricted to in-frame sequences. Some clones are absent from its copies; in checked studies, under half trace to an unresolved V gene, and the reason for the others is unknown. For this sample the table gives about 170,000 clones, of which 85% to 90% were detected only once. Under 3% of the sample rests with the top ten. The specimen was peripheral blood. Every receptor here comes from a woman older than 75 with COVID-19, enrolled during active disease.

This chain joins TRBV2 and TRBJ2-5; D is possibly TRBD1 (6 bases). V gave up 5 bases and J gave up 1 base, with 8 bases separating them. The CDR3 is 13 amino acids. Germline values: CDR1 SNHLY, CDR2 FYNNEI. The CDR3 sequence: CASSWTVQETQYF. CDR3 DNA: TGTGCCAGCAGTTGGACAGTCCAAGAGACCCAGTACTTC.

The sample holds one count of this clone. The V and J genes are TRBV2 and TRBJ1-4; the D is unclear. The CDR3 loop spans 10 amino acids. CDR1 is SNHLY, CDR2 FYNNEI, per germline. Trimming took 4 bases from V and 13 from J, leaving 7 bases between them. The CDR3 region has the DNA TGTGCCAGCAGTGCATCGGTACTGTTTTTT. It is translated as CASSASVLFF.

CDR3 bases: TGTGCCAGCAGCTCAAATAGGGTTAGGGGCGATCAGCCCCAGCATTTT. Amino acid sequence: CASSSNRVRGDQPQHF. The rearrangement joins TRBV28 to TRBJ1-5; TRBD1 is a possible D gene (5 bases). Germline-derived CDR1 and CDR2 are MDHEN and SYDVKM. This CDR3 has 16 amino acids. V lost 6 bases, J lost 5 bases, and 20 bases lay in between.

This clone has a handful of counts. In DNA form, the CDR3 reads TGTGCCAGCAGCTTGGCTGCGGGAGGGGGCCCAGATACGCAGTATTTT. Translated: CASSLAAGGGPDTQYF. V usage is TRBV7-3 and J usage is TRBJ2-3, with 9 bases that match TRBD2. V was clipped by 3 bases and J by 4 bases; unmatched bases: 8. CDR1 and CDR2 (germline): SGHTA, FQGTGA. The CDR3 runs 16 residues.

The chain uses TRBV6-6 and TRBJ1-5; tentative D call: TRBD1 (5 bases). CDR3 length: 14 residues. V gave up 4 bases and J gave up 10 bases, with 17 bases separating them. Germline V lookup: CDR1 MNHNY, CDR2 SVGAGI (reference sequence). CDR3 coding DNA: TGTGCCAGCAGTTTGGACACCTCCATGAGTCCCCAGCATTTT. As protein: CASSLDTSMSPQHF.

The chain joins TRBV9 to TRBJ2-1; weak D call: TRBD2 (5 bases). Germline CDR1 and CDR2: SGDLS and YYNGEE. The CDR3 loop spans 17 amino acids. V lost 4 bases and J lost 8, with 25 bases in between. The CDR3 bases are TGTGCCAGCAGCCCTGCCCCAACCTGGACTGTCGGAGATGAGCAGTTCTTC. Translating gives CASSPAPTWTVGDEQFF.

The V and J genes are TRBV9 and TRBJ2-3, with 10 bases fitting TRBD2. The V segment lost 3 bases and the J segment 3 bases; nucleotides outside the gene matches: 4. The CDR3 sequence is 15 residues long. From germline, CDR1 is SGDLS and CDR2 YYNGEE. The CDR3 spells CASSARTSGTDTQYF. DNA of the CDR3: TGTGCCAGCAGCGCGAGGACTAGCGGAACAGATACGCAGTATTTT.

This clone was seen only once. This chain connects TRBV2 to TRBJ1-1; no definite D call. Germline V gives CDR1 SNHLY, CDR2 FYNNEI. V was clipped by 9 bases and J by 5 bases, with 22 bases between them. The length of the CDR3 is 15 residues. CDR3 nucleotide sequence: TGTGCCAGGACCCTAACCAACAGTGGTAGGACTGAAGCTTTCTTT. Translation gives CARTLTNSGRTEAFF.

The CDR3 region has the DNA TGTGCCAGCAGGGCTGGAGGGAGCGAAAAACTGTTTTTT. Amino acids: CASRAGGSEKLFF. The genes are TRBV3-1 (or the pseudogene TRBV3-2) and TRBJ1-4; no clear D gene. CDR3 length: 13 residues. The V and J ends lost 6 bases and 8 bases respectively, with 13 bases between them. Germline loops: CDR1 LGHDT, CDR2 YNNKEL (reference sequence).

V and J are TRBV3-1 (or the pseudogene TRBV3-2) and TRBJ1-4; possibly TRBD1 for D (5 bases). The CDR3 totals 15 residues. The ends were cut back, 2 bases at V and 6 bases at J, with 13 bases in the middle. Germline CDR1 is LGHDT and CDR2 is YNNKEL (reference sequence). CDR3 loop: CASSQQPGQDEKLFF. In nucleotides, the CDR3 is TGTGCCAGCAGCCAACAACCCGGACAAGATGAAAAACTGTTTTTT.

The chain has TRBV27 and TRBJ1-5, with unresolved D. The germline gives CDR1 MNHEY, CDR2 SMNVEV (reference sequence). The CDR3 runs 13 residues. Between the trimmed V and J ends, which lost 5 bases and 3 bases, there was a span of 8 bases. CDR3 residues: CASSNTFNQPQHF. The CDR3 DNA reads as TGTGCCAGCAGTAATACATTCAATCAGCCCCAGCATTTT.

The chain carries TRBV5-1 and TRBJ1-1, with 11 bases that match TRBD1. This CDR3 spans 16 amino acids. Germline trimming cut 3 bases from V and 0 bases from J; bases unmatched to any gene: 4. CDR1 and CDR2 (germline): SGHRS, YFSETQ. CDR3 in amino acids: CASSSGQGALNTEAFF. DNA for the CDR3: TGCGCCAGCAGCTCCGGACAGGGGGCATTGAACACTGAAGCTTTCTTT.

Here the CDR3 DNA reads TGTGCCACCAGGCCCCAGGGGGCACGTGGCTATGGCTACACCTTC. Amino acid sequence: CATRPQGARGYGYTF. The chain has TRBV19 and TRBJ1-2; TRBD1 aligns across 8 bases. V lost 10 bases, J lost 4 bases, and 14 bases stayed unmatched. The CDR3 runs 15 residues. Germline V lookup: CDR1 LNHDA, CDR2 SQIVND (reference sequence).

The chain carries TRBV29-1 and TRBJ1-1; D not certain. The V gene lost 1 base and the J gene lost 3 bases, with 6 bases spanning the gap. The CDR3 sequence is 12 residues long. Germline V lookup: CDR1 SQVTM, CDR2 ANQGSEA. The CDR3 loop is CSVEARYTEAFF. CDR3 DNA sequence: TGCAGCGTTGAAGCCAGGTACACTGAAGCTTTCTTT.

The chain couples TRBV7-9 to TRBJ2-7; 7 nucleotides match TRBD2. This CDR3 region has 12 residues. Germline assignment: CDR1 SEHNR and CDR2 FQNEAQ (reference sequence). Losses at the gene ends were 5 bases for V and 8 bases for J; bases not matched to a gene: 6. CDR3 DNA sequence: TGTGCCAGCAGCCACGACGGGGGGAAGCAGTACTTC. It yields the protein CASSHDGGKQYF.

In its sample, this clone was seen a few times. The genes are TRBV2 and TRBJ2-7, with a possible D match to TRBD2 (5 bases). CDR1 is SNHLY, CDR2 FYNNEI, per germline. This CDR3 is 11 amino acids long. V was trimmed by 5 bases and J by 7 bases, leaving 9 bases between them. The CDR3 protein is CASSPKREQYF. The CDR3 region has the DNA TGTGCCAGCAGTCCGAAGCGGGAGCAGTACTTC.